Many counts were recorded for the clone carrying this T cell receptor (beta chain). Antigen: not known. V was trimmed by 11 bases and J by 5 bases, leaving 7 bases between them. This CDR3 region has 9 residues. The data originate from a study of T cell repertoires in cytomegalovirus infection. About the study: Indications came from public TCR beta signatures; they pointed to CMV infection and to a matching HLA type.

General observations from the study: Public TCR beta family frequency separated CMV-and-HLA carriers, including in an independent cohort. Predominance within the ex vivo response was attributable to HLA-C-restricted CMV-specific TCR beta clonotypes.

TCRdb passed the reads through MiXCR, listing each CDR3 protein once. Here the sample spans 200,000 or so distinct CDR3 sequences, about 20% being singletons. Specimen: PBMCs. The clonotype originates from a human donor in good health (CMV status not recorded). Some clones in this sample may be carry-over from other donors' samples. The genes are TRBV12-3 or TRBV12-4 and TRBJ2-7; D is unresolved. The CDR3 region has the DNA TGTGCCCCTTGCAACGAGCAGTACTTC. Its protein product is CAPCNEQYF.